These T cell receptor beta chains were read from a single sample in a study of Ad26.COV2.S vaccination and SARS-CoV-2 variants. The table came from immunoSEQ multiplex PCR; TCRdb's copy has only in-frame clones and leaves some out. Altogether over 450,000 clones are present, about nine tenths being singletons, with the ten largest covering 1.5% to 2%. The material was peripheral blood, obtained in a trial of Ad26.COV2.S vaccine versus placebo. Source of these receptors: a person aged 18-60 years who received the Ad26.COV2.S COVID-19 vaccine or a placebo. Both conserved end residues are part of each CDR3. The D gene is left open where the match is weak. Not every row has a clone size; where given, it reads once, few, many or a size class.

abundance	d_gene	v_gene	j_gene	CDR3nt	CDR3aa
NA	NA	TRBV5-1	TRBJ1-5	TGCGCCAGCAGCGCGGGCGGTAATCAGCCCCAGCATTTT	CASSAGGNQPQHF
NA	NA	TRBV19	TRBJ1-1	TGTGCCAGTAAGTGGACAGCGAACACTGAAGCTTTCTTT	CASKWTANTEAFF
NA	NA	TRBV6-5	TRBJ1-5	TGTGCCAGCAGCGACAGCGGACGGAGCAATCAGCCCCAGCATTTT	CASSDSGRSNQPQHF
NA	NA	TRBV30	TRBJ1-5	TGTGCCTGGAGTGTAACGTCGGGAAGCCAGCCCCAGCATTTT	CAWSVTSGSQPQHF
NA	NA	TRBV7-9	TRBJ2-5	TGTGCCAGCAGGTCGACAGAAGAGACCCAGTACTTC	CASRSTEETQYF
NA	NA	TRBV21-1	TRBJ1-2	TGTGCCAGCAGCATGGGGCTCTATGGCTACACCTTC	CASSMGLYGYTF
NA	TRBD2	TRBV24-1	TRBJ2-5	TGTGCCACCAGCGGGAGGGCCACGGAGACCCAGTACTTC	CATSGRATETQYF
once	NA	TRBV7-2	TRBJ1-2	TGTGCCAGCAGCTTAGGGGGGGTTCCCTATGGCTACACCTTC	CASSLGGVPYGYTF
NA	NA	TRBV7-8	TRBJ1-3	TGTGCCAGCACCCACACAGGCTACTCTGGAAACACCATATATTTT	CASTHTGYSGNTIYF
NA	NA	TRBV12-3/TRBV12-4	TRBJ1-6	TGTGCCAGCAGCCCTTCGGGAGGGTCACCCCTCCACTTT	CASSPSGGSPLHF